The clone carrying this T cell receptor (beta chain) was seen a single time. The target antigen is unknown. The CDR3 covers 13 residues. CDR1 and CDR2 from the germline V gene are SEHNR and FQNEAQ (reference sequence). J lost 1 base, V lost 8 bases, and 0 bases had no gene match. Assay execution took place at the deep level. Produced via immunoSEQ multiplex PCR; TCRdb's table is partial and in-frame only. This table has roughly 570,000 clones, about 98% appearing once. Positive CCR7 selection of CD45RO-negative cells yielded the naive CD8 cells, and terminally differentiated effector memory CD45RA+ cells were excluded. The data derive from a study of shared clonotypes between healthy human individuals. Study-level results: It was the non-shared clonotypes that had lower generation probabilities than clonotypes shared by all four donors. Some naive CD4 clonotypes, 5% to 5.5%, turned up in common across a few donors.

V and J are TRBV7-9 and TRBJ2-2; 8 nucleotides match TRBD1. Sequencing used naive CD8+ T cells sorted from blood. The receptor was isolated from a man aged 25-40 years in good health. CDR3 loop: CASGTGNTGELFF. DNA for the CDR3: TGTGCCAGCGGGACAGGGAACACCGGGGAGCTGTTTTTT.